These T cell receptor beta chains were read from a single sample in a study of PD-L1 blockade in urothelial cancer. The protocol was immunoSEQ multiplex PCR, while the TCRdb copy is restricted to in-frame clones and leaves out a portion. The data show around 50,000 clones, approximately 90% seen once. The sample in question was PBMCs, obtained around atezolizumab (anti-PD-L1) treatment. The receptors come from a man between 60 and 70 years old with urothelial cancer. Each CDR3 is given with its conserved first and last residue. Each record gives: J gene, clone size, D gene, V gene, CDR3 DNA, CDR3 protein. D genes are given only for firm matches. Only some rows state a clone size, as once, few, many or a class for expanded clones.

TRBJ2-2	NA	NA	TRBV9	TGTGCCAGCAGCGTATCAACGGGGGGCGGTACCGGGGAGCTGTTTTTT	CASSVSTGGGTGELFF
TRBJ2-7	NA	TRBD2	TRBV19	TGTGCCAGTAGTATATACCGGGGGGAGTCGGGCGAGCAGTACTTC	CASSIYRGESGEQYF
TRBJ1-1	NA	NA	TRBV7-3	TGTGCCAGCAGCCCAAACGGGGGTTCTGAAGCTTTCTTT	CASSPNGGSEAFF
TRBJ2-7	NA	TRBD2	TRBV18	TGTGCCAGCTCACCGGGGACTAGCGATACCTACGAGCAGTACTTC	CASSPGTSDTYEQYF
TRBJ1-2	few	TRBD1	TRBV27	TGTGCCAGCTGCCCGTTGGACAGGGGGAACTATGGCTACACCTTC	CASCPLDRGNYGYTF
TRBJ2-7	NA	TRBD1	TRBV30	TGTGCCTGGAGTGTAAATAGGTGGGACAGGGGTTACGAGCAGTACTTC	CAWSVNRWDRGYEQYF
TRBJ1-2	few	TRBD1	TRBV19	TGTGCCAGTAGTAACCGGGACAGCTATGGCTACACCTTC	CASSNRDSYGYTF
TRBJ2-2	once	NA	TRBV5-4	TGTGCCAGCAGCGACTCCAAAAAGAACACCGGGGAGCTGTTTTTT	CASSDSKKNTGELFF
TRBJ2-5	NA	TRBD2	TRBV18	TGTGCCAGCTCAGCGAATAGCGGGAGGGCCGAGACCCAGTACTTC	CASSANSGRAETQYF
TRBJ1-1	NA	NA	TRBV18	TGTGCCAGCTCACCCGAGTGGTCCGCCCTGAACACTGAAGCTTTCTTT	CASSPEWSALNTEAFF
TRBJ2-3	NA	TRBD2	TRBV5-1	TGCGCCAGCAGCTTCCAGCGGGGGGGAGCAGATACGCAGTATTTT	CASSFQRGGADTQYF
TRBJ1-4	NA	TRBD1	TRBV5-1	TGCGCCAGCAGCTTCTCCGGGGACAGGGTGAATGAAAAACTGTTTTTT	CASSFSGDRVNEKLFF
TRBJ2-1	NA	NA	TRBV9	TGTGCCAGCAGCGCCCTAGCTGATGAGCAGTTCTTC	CASSALADEQFF
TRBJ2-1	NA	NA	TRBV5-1	TGCGCCAGCAGCCCCACTACGACCACCTACAATGAGCAGTTCTTC	CASSPTTTTYNEQFF
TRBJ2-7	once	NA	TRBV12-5	TGTGCTAGTGGTCCCGGAGTCTACGAGCAGTACTTC	CASGPGVYEQYF
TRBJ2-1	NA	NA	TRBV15	TGTGCCACCAGCAGAGATGTCTTTGAGCAGTTCTTC	CATSRDVFEQFF
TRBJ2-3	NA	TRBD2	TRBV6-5	TGTGCCAGCAGTTCCCTAGCGGGGCCTTACTCAGATACGCAGTATTTT	CASSSLAGPYSDTQYF
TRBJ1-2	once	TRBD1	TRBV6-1	TGTGCCAGCAGTGAGAGGGGACAGTCAGGCTACACCTTC	CASSERGQSGYTF
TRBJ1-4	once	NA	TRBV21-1	TGTGCCAGCAGCACTCCCCGGGAGACGGACCCTGCAACTAATGAAAAACTGTTTTTT	CASSTPRETDPATNEKLFF
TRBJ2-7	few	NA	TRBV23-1	TGCGCCAGCAGTCAATCGAGCCCCCAAGGGGACGAGCAGTACTTC	CASSQSSPQGDEQYF
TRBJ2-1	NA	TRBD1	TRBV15	TGTGCCACCAGCAGAGTTAGTTGGCAGGGGGTTATCTCCTACAATGAGCAGTTCTTC	CATSRVSWQGVISYNEQFF
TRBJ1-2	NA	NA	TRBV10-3	TGTGCCATCAGTGAGCCGAGTTGGTCCTGG	CAISEPSWSW
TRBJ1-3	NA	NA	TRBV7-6	TGTGCCAGCAGCTTAGGGCCGACTGGAAACACCATATATTTT	CASSLGPTGNTIYF
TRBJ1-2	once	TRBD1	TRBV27	TGTGCCAGCAGTTTATTCAGGGGGCATGGCTACACCTTC	CASSLFRGHGYTF
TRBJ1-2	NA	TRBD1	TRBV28	TGTGCCAGCAGTCCCGGGGACAGGGAAGGAGGCTACACCTTC	CASSPGDREGGYTF
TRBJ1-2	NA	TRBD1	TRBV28	TGTGCCAGCAGGTCACAGGGGAGTGGCTACACCTTC	CASRSQGSGYTF
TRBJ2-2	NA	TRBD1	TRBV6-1	TGTGCCAGCAGAGAACAGGGGCGCGGGGAGCTGTTTTTT	CASREQGRGELFF
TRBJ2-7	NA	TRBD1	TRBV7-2	TGTGCCAGCAGCTTGGACAGGGGCTCCTACGAGCAGTACTTC	CASSLDRGSYEQYF
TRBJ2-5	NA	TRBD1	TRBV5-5	TGTGCCAGCAGCTTTTCCCCAGGGGGCAGGGGGCTCGGGGAGGAGACCCAGTACTTC	CASSFSPGGRGLGEETQYF
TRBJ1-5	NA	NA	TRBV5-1	TGCGCCAGCAGCCCAGGACATGGTTCGGGCAATCAGCCCCAGCATTTT	CASSPGHGSGNQPQHF
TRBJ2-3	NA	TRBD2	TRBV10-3	TGTGCCACCCGGGGACTAGCGGGGTGGAGCACAGATACGCAGTATTTT	CATRGLAGWSTDTQYF
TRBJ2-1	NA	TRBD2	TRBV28	TGTGCCAGCACGGGGACTAGCGGCTACAATGAGCAGTTCTTC	CASTGTSGYNEQFF
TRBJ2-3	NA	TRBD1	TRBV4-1	TGCGCCAGCAGCCAAGGGGTTGGGACAGGGGCGTTTGAAGATACGCAGTATTTT	CASSQGVGTGAFEDTQYF
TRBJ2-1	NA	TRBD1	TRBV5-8	TGTGCCAGCAGCTCAGGGGGAGATGAGCAGTTCTTC	CASSSGGDEQFF
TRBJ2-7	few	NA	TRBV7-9	TGTGCCAGCAGCTTAGGGGGCCAGGTCGAGCAGTACTTC	CASSLGGQVEQYF
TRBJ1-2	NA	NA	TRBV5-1	TGCGCCAGCAGCTTGGCTGGAGGGACGCCTGGCTTAGGCTACACCTTC	CASSLAGGTPGLGYTF
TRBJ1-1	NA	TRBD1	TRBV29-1	TGCAGCGTTGGGGGACAGGGTGGGCCTGAAGCTTTCTTT	CSVGGQGGPEAFF
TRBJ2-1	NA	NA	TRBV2	TGTGCCAGCAGTGACGAGGGCCTGGGCAATGAGCAGTTCTTC	CASSDEGLGNEQFF
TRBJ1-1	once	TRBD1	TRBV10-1	TGCGCCAGCAGTGGTGGACAGGTCGGGAACACTGAAGCTTTCTTT	CASSGGQVGNTEAFF
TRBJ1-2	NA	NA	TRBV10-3	TGTGCCATCAGGGGCTCGGACAGCCGTAGCTATGGCTACACCTTC	CAIRGSDSRSYGYTF
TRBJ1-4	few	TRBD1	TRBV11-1	TGTGCCAGCAGCAAGCCGGGACAGGGGAGGCATGAAAAACTGTTTTTT	CASSKPGQGRHEKLFF
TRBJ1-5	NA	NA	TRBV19	TGTGCCAGTTCCTCTACCCCCCGCAGCGGTAATAGCAATCAGCCCCAGCATTTT	CASSSTPRSGNSNQPQHF
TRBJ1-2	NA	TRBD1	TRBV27	TGTGCCAGCAGTCCCCGTGGGGAGAGAGGGGGCATCTATGGCTACACCTTC	CASSPRGERGGIYGYTF
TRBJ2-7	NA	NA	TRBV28	TGTGCCAGCAGCCAGGACCCTGGGGAGATCTACGAGCAGTACTTC	CASSQDPGEIYEQYF
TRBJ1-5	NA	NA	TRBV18	TGTGCCAGCTCACCAGGGGCGAAGGGCAATCAGCCCCAGCATTTT	CASSPGAKGNQPQHF
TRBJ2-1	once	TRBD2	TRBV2	TGTGCCAGCAGTAAGGACTGGACTAGCGGGAGTGTGCATGAGCAGTTCTTC	CASSKDWTSGSVHEQFF
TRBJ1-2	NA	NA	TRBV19	TGTGCCAGTACGGAGGATTACTATGGCTACACCTTC	CASTEDYYGYTF
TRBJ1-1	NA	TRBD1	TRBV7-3	TGTGCCAGCAGCCCCCAGGGGGCCAACACTGAAGCTTTCTTT	CASSPQGANTEAFF
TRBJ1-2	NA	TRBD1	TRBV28	TGTGCCAGCTCCGGGACAGTGGATGGCTACACCTTC	CASSGTVDGYTF
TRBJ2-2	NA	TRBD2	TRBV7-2	TGTGCCAGCAGCTTAGTGGCGGGAGGGCCGAGCACCGGGGAGCTGTTTTTT	CASSLVAGGPSTGELFF
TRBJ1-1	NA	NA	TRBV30	TGTGCCTGGAGTGTACGCGGCGAAGCTTTCTTT	CAWSVRGEAFF
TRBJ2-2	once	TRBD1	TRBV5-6	TGTGCCAGCAGCTTACCGGGACAGACGATGAGGGAGCTGTTTTTT	CASSLPGQTMRELFF
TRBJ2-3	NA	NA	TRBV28	TGTGCCACTTCTTCCGGTCCAGATACGCAGTATTTT	CATSSGPDTQYF
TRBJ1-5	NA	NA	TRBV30	TGTGCCTGGAGTGTACTGAATAGCAATCAGCCCCAGCATTTT	CAWSVLNSNQPQHF